The 3 T cell receptor beta chains listed next were all sequenced from one sample in a study of blood T cell repertoires in COVID-19. The protocol was immunoSEQ multiplex PCR, while the TCRdb copy is restricted to in-frame clones and leaves out a portion. The profile covers some 240,000 clones, with roughly 82% appearing a single time and roughly 10% taken by the ten largest. Sequenced material: peripheral blood. The receptors shown here come from a man over 45 with active or convalescent COVID-19.

The rearrangement links TRBV4-1 to TRBJ2-7, with D unclear. CDR1 MGHRA and CDR2 YSYEKL come from the germline V gene. The CDR3 is 21 amino acids. V was shortened by 2 bases and J by 3 bases, with 32 bases between the two germline ends. This chain's CDR3 is CASSQNPDNPSPTRSFYEQYF. CDR3 bases: TGCGCCAGCAGCCAAAACCCAGACAACCCGTCTCCAACCCGTTCATTCTACGAGCAGTACTTC.

This chain links TRBV5-6 with TRBJ1-3; D unresolved. The CDR3 contains 16 residues. Germline loops: CDR1 SGHDT, CDR2 YYEEEE. Trimming shortened V by 0 bases and J by 3 bases, and 13 bases separated the two germline ends. This CDR3 is CASSLAAGLLGNTIYF. CDR3 DNA sequence: TGTGCCAGCAGCTTGGCGGCAGGCCTCCTTGGAAACACCATATATTTT.

This rearrangement joins TRBV7-2 to TRBJ1-3; tentative D call: TRBD1 (6 bases). The CDR3 loop spans 15 amino acids. The V gene's germline CDR1 is SGHTA and CDR2 FQGNSA. Trimming took 3 bases from V and 4 from J, leaving 13 bases between them. CDR3 loop: CASSFRDMGGNTIYF. The CDR3 DNA reads TGTGCCAGCAGCTTCCGGGACATGGGGGGAAACACCATATATTTT.